The clone carrying this T cell receptor beta chain was seen a single time. Its target is unknown. The CDR3 loop spans 14 amino acids. With V trimmed by 6 bases and J by 4 bases, 8 bases remained unmatched. Per germline, CDR1 LNHNV and CDR2 YYDKDF (reference sequence). This sample was included in a study of cytomegalovirus exposure and HLA in healthy donors. Findings and limits, study-wide: The TCR clusters that emerged in the first cohort tended, a later analysis found, to co-occur in the approximately 110 validation repertoires. Most observed TCR sequences were rare, whereas some public TCRs were detected in many donors. Reported results showed that the classifier diagnosed cytomegalovirus status with high specificity and sensitivity.

Assay used: immunoSEQ multiplex PCR; TCRdb lists only in-frame clones, some missing. This table has 200,000 to 250,000 clones, just over 85% appearing once. The material sequenced was PBMCs. This TCR derives from a woman aged 18-30 years in good health and CMV-seronegative. The chain is built from TRBV15 and TRBJ2-5; 7 bases match TRBD2. The CDR3 reads CATSPTGTIETQYF. The CDR3, as DNA: TGTGCCACCAGTCCCACCGGGACTATAGAGACCCAGTACTTC.